Described below is a single T cell receptor (beta chain) sequence and its context. No antigen is known for it. The donors were in the approximately 110-subject validation cohort; that cohort was separate from the 666-subject first cohort. This sample was included in a study of cytomegalovirus exposure and HLA in healthy donors. Study summary: The 666 first-cohort repertoires shared a platform with the 120 or so validation repertoires, as reported in a later analysis. Findings and limits, study-wide: The study recorded around 160 TCR beta chains that were cytomegalovirus-associated. Rarity characterized most TCR sequences, yet some public TCRs appeared in many donors.

Germline assignment: CDR1 SGDLS and CDR2 YYNGEE. V lost 4 bases to trimming and J lost 6 bases; unmatched junction nucleotides: 10. There are 15 residues in the CDR3. TCRdb's copy holds only in-frame clones and misses some; the assay was immunoSEQ multiplex PCR. In the table there are roughly 200,000 clones, roughly 81% of which are singletons. J is TRBJ2-1 and V is TRBV9; TRBD1 aligns across 7 bases. This TCR was sampled from a woman between 25 and 40 years old in good health and CMV-seronegative. Sample: PBMCs. The CDR3 is CASSKEGAWGNEQFF. In DNA form, the CDR3 reads TGTGCCAGCAGCAAAGAGGGGGCATGGGGCAATGAGCAGTTCTTC.